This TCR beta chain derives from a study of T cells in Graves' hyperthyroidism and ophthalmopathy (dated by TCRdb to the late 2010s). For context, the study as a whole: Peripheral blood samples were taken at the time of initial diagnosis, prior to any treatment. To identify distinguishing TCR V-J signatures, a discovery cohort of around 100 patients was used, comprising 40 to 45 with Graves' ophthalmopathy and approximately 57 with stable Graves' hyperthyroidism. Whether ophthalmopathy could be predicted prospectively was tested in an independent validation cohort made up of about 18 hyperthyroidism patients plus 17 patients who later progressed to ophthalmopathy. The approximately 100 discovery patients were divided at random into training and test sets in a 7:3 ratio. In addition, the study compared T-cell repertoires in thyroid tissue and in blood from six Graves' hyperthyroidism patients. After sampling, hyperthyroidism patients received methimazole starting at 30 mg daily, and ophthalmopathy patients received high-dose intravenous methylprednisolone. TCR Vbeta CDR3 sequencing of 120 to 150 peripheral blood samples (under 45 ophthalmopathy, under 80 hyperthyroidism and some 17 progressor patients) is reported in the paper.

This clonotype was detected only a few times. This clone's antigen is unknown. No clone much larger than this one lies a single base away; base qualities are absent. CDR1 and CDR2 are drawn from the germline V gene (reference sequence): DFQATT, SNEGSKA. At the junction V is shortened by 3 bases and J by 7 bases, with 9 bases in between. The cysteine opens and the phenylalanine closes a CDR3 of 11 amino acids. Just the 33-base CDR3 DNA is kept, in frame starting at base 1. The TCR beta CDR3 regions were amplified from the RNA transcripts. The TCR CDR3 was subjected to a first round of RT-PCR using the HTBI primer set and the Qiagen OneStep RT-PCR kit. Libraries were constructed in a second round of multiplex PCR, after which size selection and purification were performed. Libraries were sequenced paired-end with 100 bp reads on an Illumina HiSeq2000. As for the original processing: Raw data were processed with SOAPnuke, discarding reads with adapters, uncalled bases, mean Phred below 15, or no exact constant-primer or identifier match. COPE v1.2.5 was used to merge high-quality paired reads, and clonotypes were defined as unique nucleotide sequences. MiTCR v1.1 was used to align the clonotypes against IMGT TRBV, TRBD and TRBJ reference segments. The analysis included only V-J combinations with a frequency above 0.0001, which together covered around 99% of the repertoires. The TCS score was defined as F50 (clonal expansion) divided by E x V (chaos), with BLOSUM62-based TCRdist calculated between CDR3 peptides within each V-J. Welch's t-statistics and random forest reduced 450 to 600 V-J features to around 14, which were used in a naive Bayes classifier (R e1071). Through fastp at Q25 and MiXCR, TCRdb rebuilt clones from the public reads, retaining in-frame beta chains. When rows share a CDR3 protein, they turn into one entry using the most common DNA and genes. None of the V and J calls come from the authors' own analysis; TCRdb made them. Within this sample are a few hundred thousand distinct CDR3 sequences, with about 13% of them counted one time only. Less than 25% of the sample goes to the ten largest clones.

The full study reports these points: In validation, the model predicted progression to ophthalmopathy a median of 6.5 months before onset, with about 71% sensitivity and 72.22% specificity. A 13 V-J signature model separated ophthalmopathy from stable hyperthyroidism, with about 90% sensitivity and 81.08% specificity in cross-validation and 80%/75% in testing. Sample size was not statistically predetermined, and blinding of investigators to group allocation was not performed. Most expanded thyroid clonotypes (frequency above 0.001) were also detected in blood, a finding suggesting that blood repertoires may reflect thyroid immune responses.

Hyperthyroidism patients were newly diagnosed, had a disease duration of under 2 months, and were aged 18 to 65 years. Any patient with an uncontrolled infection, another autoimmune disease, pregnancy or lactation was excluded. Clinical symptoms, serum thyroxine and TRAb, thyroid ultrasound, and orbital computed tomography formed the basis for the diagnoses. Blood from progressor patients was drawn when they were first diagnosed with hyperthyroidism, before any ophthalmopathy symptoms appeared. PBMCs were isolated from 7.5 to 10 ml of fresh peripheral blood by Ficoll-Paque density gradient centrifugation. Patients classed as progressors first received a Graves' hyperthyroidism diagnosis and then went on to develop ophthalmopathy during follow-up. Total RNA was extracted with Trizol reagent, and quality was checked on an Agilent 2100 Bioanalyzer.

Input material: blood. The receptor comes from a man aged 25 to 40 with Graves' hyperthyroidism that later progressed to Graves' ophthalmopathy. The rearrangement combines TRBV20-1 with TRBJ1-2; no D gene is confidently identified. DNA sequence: TGCAGTGCTAGCCCTGGAGGTGGCTACACCTTC. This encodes CSASPGGGYTF.